Listed below are T cell receptor beta chains from one sample, sequenced in a study of vaccination and CD4 T cells after COVID-19. These TCRs are of unknown antigen specificity. TCRdb called the PCR reads again in MiXCR, with one record for every CDR3 protein. Of about 25,000 distinct CDR3 sequences in the sample, approximately 28% were seen once. Here the sequenced sample was CD4+ T cells from blood, cultured in vitro, taken about 7 months after SARS-CoV-2 vaccination. The receptors stem from a human donor who had recovered from COVID-19. CDR3s leave out the opening cysteine and the closing phenylalanine or tryptophan. Clone size is not always given. Where it is, it says once, few, many or a class for expanded clones.

V gene	clone size	J gene	CDR3 protein
TRBV20-1	NA	TRBJ2-2	SATPWDANTGELF
TRBV2	NA	TRBJ2-7	ASSEYREGEQY
TRBV29-1	few	TRBJ2-5	SVEMRAQETQY
TRBV7-6	few	TRBJ2-1	ASSLHGDEQF
TRBV15	NA	TRBJ2-6	ATSRRISGANVLT
TRBV7-9	NA	TRBJ2-7	AGSLDYEQY
TRBV12-3/TRBV12-4	NA	TRBJ2-1	ASGSNSDEQF
TRBV7-2	NA	TRBJ2-7	ASRPLTGSGYEQY
TRBV7-8	NA	TRBJ2-7	ASSPLGYEQY
TRBV28	NA	TRBJ1-5	ASVRGVQGNQPQH
TRBV20-1	NA	TRBJ2-7	SLDSGRVYEQY
TRBV7-2	NA	TRBJ2-5	ASNPTGVGTQY
TRBV6-1	few	TRBJ1-1	ASRSQGNTEAF
TRBV6-1	NA	TRBJ2-5	ASLRRQTQETQY
TRBV6-1	few	TRBJ1-6	ASSRGQQGSPLH
TRBV20-1	few	TRBJ2-3	SARDIQASGSDTQY
TRBV27	NA	TRBJ1-6	ASRGTGSNSPLH